Presented here are 11 T cell receptor beta chains from one specimen sequenced in a study of cytomegalovirus exposure and HLA in healthy donors. 13 Jbeta primers and 60 Vbeta primers were used for the PCR. Generated by immunoSEQ multiplex PCR, the TCRdb table keeps only in-frame clones and is missing some. The sample yields 150,000 to 250,000 clones, about 79% seen once. Sequenced sample: PBMCs. These receptors were taken from a boy aged 2 to 10 in good health and CMV-seronegative.

In this sample, this clone turned up once. The chain links TRBV6-1 to TRBJ1-5; D call uncertain. The germline V and J ends were trimmed by 2 bases and 4 bases, with 18 bases remaining between them. The length of the CDR3 is 17 residues. Germline V CDR1 and CDR2: MNHNS, SASEGT. The CDR3 DNA sequence: TGTGCCAGCAGTGAATATGGCAGATACATCCCAAATCAGCCCCAGCATTTT. This gives the protein CASSEYGRYIPNQPQHF.

This sequence joins TRBV10-3 and TRBJ2-5; D is possibly TRBD2 (6 bases). This CDR3 comprises 14 residues. Deletions cut 0 bases from V and 9 bases from J, with 14 bases between. The germline V gene has CDR1 ENHRY and CDR2 SYGVKD. The CDR3 sequence is CAISESKGTPPQYF. The DNA for the CDR3 is TGTGCCATCAGTGAGTCGAAGGGGACTCCGCCCCAGTACTTC.

This clone showed up just a few times. The chain couples TRBV7-4 to TRBJ2-1; 11 nucleotides agree with TRBD2. The germline CDR1 and CDR2 sequences are SGHVT and SQSDAQ. The CDR3 consists of 15 residues. Trimming took 1 base from V and 7 from J; bases not matched to a gene: 3. The CDR3: CASSLVASGGNEQFF. The CDR3, as DNA: TGTGCCAGCAGCTTAGTGGCTAGCGGGGGGAATGAGCAGTTCTTC.

V gene TRBV7-2 combines with J gene TRBJ2-1, with 8 bases fitting TRBD2. This CDR3 has 15 amino acids. Losses at the gene ends were 1 base for V and 1 base for J; bases not matched to a gene: 0. Per germline, CDR1 SGHTA and CDR2 FQGNSA. The CDR3 reads CASSLVAGSYNEQFF. The CDR3 DNA is TGTGCCAGCAGCTTAGTAGCGGGGTCCTACAATGAGCAGTTCTTC. Based on the CDR3 plus reference TRBV7-2 and TRBJ2-1, the full variable domain is GAGVSQSPSNKVTEKGKDVELRCDPISGHTALYWYRQSLGQGLEFLIYFQGNSAPDKSGLPSDRFSAERTGGSVSTLTIQRTQQEDSAVYLCASSLVAGSYNEQFFGPGTRLTVL.

The chain combines TRBV11-2 with TRBJ2-1; 9 bases agree with TRBD2. V dropped 0 bases and J dropped 1; count of bases not matched to a gene: 10. Germline CDR1 and CDR2: SGHAT and FQNNGV. The CDR3 is 19 amino acids. The CDR3, as DNA: TGTGCCAGCAGCTTAGAGCGATTAGGGACTAGCAAATCCTACAATGAGCAGTTCTTC. Its translation is CASSLERLGTSKSYNEQFF.

V gene TRBV14 combines with J gene TRBJ2-5; D is undetermined. Trimming pared 2 bases from V and 5 bases from J, leaving 9 bases between. The CDR3 loop spans 13 amino acids. Per the germline V gene, CDR1 is SGHDN and CDR2 is FVKESK. CDR3 sequence reads: CASSQNPGETQYF. The CDR3 DNA reads as TGTGCCAGCAGCCAAAATCCCGGGGAGACCCAGTACTTC.

The gene calls are TRBV4-2 and TRBJ2-3; 10 bases map to TRBD2. V lost 4 bases to trimming and J lost 9 bases; unmatched junction nucleotides: 13. This CDR3 contains 16 residues. Germline V gene sequence: CDR1 LGHNA, CDR2 YNFKEQ. The CDR3 protein is CASSPVLSAGGATQYF. The CDR3 nucleotides are TGTGCCAGCAGCCCAGTTCTGTCAGCGGGGGGGGCGACGCAGTATTTT.

V and J are TRBV30 and TRBJ1-2; maybe TRBD1 (6 bases). The V gene lost 5 bases and the J gene lost 4 bases, with 14 bases spanning the gap. The CDR3 is 13 amino acids. In germline, CDR1 is GTSNPN, CDR2 SVGIG (reference sequence). The CDR3 reads CAWRQGTSYGYTF. CDR3 DNA: TGTGCCTGGCGGCAGGGGACCAGCTATGGCTACACCTTC.

J is TRBJ2-1 and V is TRBV5-4; 14 nucleotides line up with TRBD2. CDR1 is SGHNT, CDR2 YYREEE, per germline (reference sequence). V shed 0 bases, J shed 4 bases, and the junction held 6 bases outside the gene matches. The CDR3 is 18 amino acids. The CDR3 spells CASSLGGLAGAQYNEQFF. CDR3 coding DNA: TGTGCCAGCAGCTTGGGGGGACTAGCGGGGGCCCAATACAATGAGCAGTTCTTC.

This chain's CDR3 is CASSIVGTGDQPQHF. As DNA, the CDR3 is TGTGCCAGTAGTATAGTCGGGACAGGGGATCAGCCCCAGCATTTT. V and J are TRBV19 and TRBJ1-5; 10 bases are a match to TRBD1. J lost 5 bases, V lost 1 base, and 2 bases had no gene match. Looked up from germline, CDR1 is LNHDA and CDR2 is SQIVND (reference sequence). The CDR3 has 15 amino acids.

The V and J genes are TRBV5-5 and TRBJ2-3; D uncertain. The CDR3 contains 14 residues. From germline, CDR1 is SGHKS and CDR2 YYEKEE (reference sequence). V was cut by 0 bases and J by 6 bases, with 11 bases left in between. This CDR3 reads CASSLGQSVDTQYF. In DNA form, the CDR3 reads TGTGCCAGCAGCTTGGGTCAATCGGTGGATACGCAGTATTTT.